In its sample, the clone carrying this T cell receptor (beta chain) was seen a few times. Antigen: not known. V dropped 5 bases and J dropped 6; count of bases not matched to a gene: 19. The CDR3 loop spans 19 amino acids. Looked up from germline, CDR1 is SNHLY and CDR2 is FYNNEI. This sample stems from a study of cytomegalovirus exposure and HLA in healthy donors. General study results and limits: Using a false discovery rate of 0.05, a later analysis showed that 16,951 TCR beta sequences were associated with HLA alleles.

A multiplex PCR was run with 60 Vbeta primers and 13 Jbeta primers. The data were produced by immunoSEQ multiplex PCR, yet TCRdb's version contains in-frame clones alone and is incomplete. The profile covers 150,000 or so clones, with around three quarters appearing a single time and 6.7% taken by the ten largest. The sample taken for sequencing was PBMCs. The chain links TRBV2 to TRBJ1-2; 12 bases map to TRBD1. This receptor was obtained from a woman in her forties in good health and CMV-seropositive. CDR3 nucleotide sequence: TGTGCCAGCAGTCCTTCGCTCCTTTACCGGGACAGGGGGCGAAATGGCTACACCTTC. Protein sequence: CASSPSLLYRDRGRNGYTF.